A selection of T cell receptor beta chains follows, all from one sample in a study of Ad26.COV2.S vaccination and SARS-CoV-2 variants. Using immunoSEQ multiplex PCR, the repertoire was profiled, and TCRdb retains in-frame clones only, with some absent. This table has around 340,000 clones, 80% to 90% appearing once. The source material was peripheral blood, sampled in a trial of Ad26.COV2.S vaccine versus placebo. The origin of the receptors is a person between 18 and 59 years old who received the Ad26.COV2.S COVID-19 vaccine or a placebo. CDR3s include the opening cysteine and the closing phenylalanine or tryptophan. The D gene is left open where the match is weak. Not every row has a clone size; where given, it reads once, few, many or a size class.

>once|TRBJ2-5|NA|18|TRBV5-6
CASSLVGTGPLGQETQYF
TGTGCCAGCAGCTTAGTCGGTACAGGCCCTCTTGGACAAGAGACCCAGTACTTC
>NA|TRBJ2-7|NA|12|TRBV10-2
CASSDSASAGYF
TGCGCCAGCAGTGATTCCGCCTCAGCGGGGTACTTC
>NA|TRBJ2-7|NA|16|TRBV6-5
CASSYQGSGYSYEQYF
TGTGCCAGCAGTTACCAAGGCTCAGGGTACTCCTACGAGCAGTACTTC
>NA|TRBJ2-7|NA|13|TRBV27
CASRPQGAYEQYF
TGTGCCAGCAGGCCCCAGGGCGCCTACGAGCAGTACTTC
>NA|TRBJ1-5|NA|14|TRBV5-6
CASSPGGANQPQHF
TGTGCCAGCAGCCCCGGGGGGGCCAATCAGCCCCAGCATTTT
>NA|TRBJ1-2|NA|12|TRBV19
CASSPRQAGYTF
TGTGCCAGTAGTCCCCGACAGGCCGGCTACACCTTC
>NA|TRBJ2-1|NA|15|TRBV19
CASLEGGAGYNEQFF
TGTGCCAGCCTGGAGGGGGGCGCGGGCTACAATGAGCAGTTCTTC
>once|TRBJ1-5|TRBD1|17|TRBV27
CASSRLRGQGFSQPQHF
TGTGCCAGCAGCCGATTGAGGGGACAGGGTTTTAGTCAGCCCCAGCATTTT
>NA|TRBJ1-2|NA|15|TRBV3-1/TRBV3-2
CASSQAEIGNYGYTF
TGTGCCAGCAGCCAAGCAGAAATTGGCAACTATGGCTACACCTTC
>NA|TRBJ2-5|NA|15|TRBV28
CASSIVGLDTETQYF
TGTGCCAGCAGTATCGTCGGTCTGGACACGGAGACCCAGTACTTC
>NA|TRBJ1-2|TRBD1|17|TRBV9
CASSPGATGGQNGGYTF
TGTGCCAGCAGCCCCGGGGCGACAGGGGGCCAGAACGGGGGCTACACCTTC
>NA|TRBJ1-1|TRBD1|13|TRBV7-9
CATALTGGTEAFF
TGTGCCACGGCACTTACAGGGGGCACTGAAGCTTTCTTT
>NA|TRBJ1-5|NA|12|TRBV2
CASSYSNQPQHF
TGTGCCAGCAGTTATAGCAATCAGCCCCAGCATTTT
>NA|TRBJ1-1|TRBD1|17|TRBV19
CASSMRQGVLMNTEAFF
TGTGCCAGTAGTATGAGACAGGGGGTTTTGATGAACACTGAAGCTTTCTTT
>once|TRBJ2-1|TRBD2|17|TRBV5-1
CASSLSGAAGGRNEQFF
TGCGCCAGCAGCCTATCTGGAGCAGCGGGAGGGAGGAATGAGCAGTTCTTC
>once|TRBJ2-1|TRBD1|16|TRBV7-2
CASSLRQGDSYNEQFF
TGTGCCAGCAGCTTAAGACAGGGGGACTCCTACAATGAGCAGTTCTTC
>NA|TRBJ2-7|NA|15|TRBV5-1
CASSLDTGGSYEQYF
TGCGCCAGCAGCTTGGACACAGGAGGGTCCTACGAGCAGTACTTC
>NA|TRBJ1-2|TRBD1|14|TRBV27
CASSSGQGAVGYTF
TGTGCCAGCAGTTCGGGACAGGGGGCGGTTGGCTACACCTTC
>NA|TRBJ1-5|TRBD1|15|TRBV10-3
CAISRDRGGNQPQHF
TGTGCCATCAGTAGGGACAGGGGTGGGAATCAGCCCCAGCATTTT
>NA|TRBJ2-3|TRBD2|16|TRBV7-8
CASSRGHGGRADTQYF
TGTGCCAGCAGCCGAGGTCACGGCGGGAGAGCAGATACGCAGTATTTT
>NA|TRBJ1-2|NA|12|TRBV3-1/TRBV3-2
CASSSTGYGYTF
TGTGCCAGCAGCTCCACAGGGTATGGCTACACCTTC
>NA|TRBJ2-3|TRBD2|14|TRBV11-3
CASSLWGGEDTQYF
TGTGCCAGCAGCTTGTGGGGGGGAGAGGATACGCAGTATTTT
>NA|TRBJ2-5|TRBD2|18|TRBV3-1/TRBV3-2
CASSLRRTSGSYQETQYF
TGTGCCAGCAGCCTGCGGCGGACTAGCGGGAGTTACCAAGAGACCCAGTACTTC
>NA|TRBJ2-1|NA|11|TRBV5-8
CASISYNEQFF
TGTGCCAGCATCTCCTACAATGAGCAGTTCTTC
>NA|TRBJ1-2|NA|14|TRBV28
CASKQGQLDYGYTF
TGTGCCAGCAAACAGGGCCAACTAGACTATGGCTACACCTTC
>NA|TRBJ1-4|NA|19|TRBV6-2/TRBV6-3
CASSTPYSGARRTNEKLFF
TGTGCCAGCAGTACGCCGTACTCAGGGGCAAGACGGACTAATGAAAAACTGTTTTTT
>NA|TRBJ1-1|TRBD1|13|TRBV25-1
CASSKGANTEAFF
TGTGCCAGCAGTAAGGGGGCGAACACTGAAGCTTTCTTT
>NA|TRBJ1-6|NA|18|TRBV4-3
CASSQDPRVRSYNSPLHF
TGCGCCAGCAGCCAAGATCCCAGGGTGAGATCCTATAATTCACCCCTCCACTTT
>NA|TRBJ1-3|NA|14|TRBV5-6
CASSLVGAGNTIYF
TGTGCCAGCAGCTTGGTGGGGGCTGGAAACACCATATATTTT
>NA|TRBJ1-1|TRBD1|16|TRBV4-1
CASSHTGGRTNTEAFF
TGCGCCAGCAGCCATACAGGGGGACGGACAAACACTGAAGCTTTCTTT
>NA|TRBJ1-2|TRBD1|14|TRBV28
CASRGTGLSYGYTF
TGTGCCAGCAGGGGGACAGGGTTGTCCTATGGCTACACCTTC
>NA|TRBJ1-1|TRBD1|14|TRBV30
CAWNLVQGEPEAFF
TGTGCCTGGAATCTGGTTCAGGGGGAGCCTGAAGCTTTCTTT
>NA|TRBJ1-3|NA|13|TRBV12-5
CASGLSVGNTIYF
TGTGCTAGTGGTTTGTCGGTTGGAAACACCATATATTTT
>once|TRBJ2-1|NA|14|TRBV5-1
CASKKGGSYNEQFF
TGCGCCAGCAAAAAAGGGGGTTCCTACAATGAGCAGTTCTTC
>NA|TRBJ2-7|TRBD1|15|TRBV7-2
CASSLTGTGAYEQYF
TGTGCCAGCAGTCTAACCGGGACAGGAGCCTACGAGCAGTACTTC
>NA|TRBJ2-5|NA|14|TRBV5-1
CASSPGTPQETQYF
TGCGCCAGCAGCCCCGGGACTCCACAAGAGACCCAGTACTTC
>NA|TRBJ2-3|NA|13|TRBV9
CASSGRGTDTQYF
TGTGCCAGCAGCGGAAGGGGCACCGATACGCAGTATTTT
>NA|TRBJ2-1|NA|15|TRBV6-5
CASREESAGLNEQFF
TGTGCCAGCAGGGAGGAGTCTGCGGGGCTCAATGAGCAGTTCTTC
>once|TRBJ1-2|TRBD1|14|TRBV7-8
CASSPDRGSYGYTF
TGTGCCAGCAGCCCAGACAGGGGATCCTATGGCTACACCTTC
>NA|TRBJ2-3|TRBD1|12|TRBV12-3/TRBV12-4
CASSRQGHTQYF
TGTGCCAGCAGTCGACAGGGTCATACGCAGTATTTT